Shown below are 11 T cell receptor beta chains from a single sample sequenced in a study of blood T cells in healthy people across ages. Together with a sample-barcoded 5' primer, a J-beta primer mix was included in a second PCR lasting about 7 to 11 cycles. MiXCR, run by TCRdb on the 5' RACE reads, gives a single entry per CDR3 protein. In the table there are just over 800,000 distinct CDR3 sequences, under 80% of which are singletons. Source material: blood. The receptors derive from a young man in good health.

The chain carries TRBV25-1 and TRBJ2-6; 7 nucleotides agree with TRBD1. The ends lost 7 bases at V and 2 bases at J; junction bases unmatched: 8. Germline assignment: CDR1 MGHDK and CDR2 SYGVNS. This CDR3 has 16 amino acids. The DNA of the CDR3 is TGTGCCAGCATAGGGGGCAGGGATGCTGGGGCCAACGTCCTGACTTTC. It codes for CASIGGRDAGANVLTF.

This clonotype was found many times. The chain couples TRBV27 to TRBJ1-4; tentatively, D is TRBD1 (6 bases). Trimming removed 7 bases at V and 1 base at J, with 10 bases between. This CDR3 has 14 residues. CDR1 is MNHEY and CDR2 is SMNVEV in the germline V gene (reference sequence). CDR3 in amino acids: CASKPDRTNEKLFF. The CDR3 bases are TGTGCCAGCAAGCCGGACAGAACTAATGAAAAACTGTTTTTT. Based on the CDR3 plus reference TRBV27 and TRBJ1-4, the full variable domain is EAQVTQNPRYLITVTGKKLTVTCSQNMNHEYMSWYRQDPGLGLRQIYYSMNVEVTDKGDVPEGYKVSRKEKRNFPLILESPSPNQTSLYFCASKPDRTNEKLFFGSGTQLSVL.

The chain joins TRBV6-5 to TRBJ2-7; no clear D gene. The CDR3 extends over 15 amino acids. V gave up 6 bases and J gave up 3 bases, with 18 bases separating them. Germline CDR1 MNHEY, CDR2 SVGAGI. CDR3 in amino acids: CASRKGWLHYYEQYF. CDR3 DNA sequence: TGTGCCAGCAGAAAAGGCTGGTTGCACTACTACGAGCAGTACTTC.

The chain uses TRBV20-1 and TRBJ1-4; D is unresolved. V gave up 6 bases and J gave up 5 bases, with 16 bases separating them. The CDR3 runs 14 residues. Looked up from germline, CDR1 is DFQATT and CDR2 is SNEGSKA (reference sequence). Here the CDR3 reads CSAHVPPGNEKLFF. The CDR3 DNA reads TGCAGTGCCCACGTCCCGCCCGGGAATGAAAAACTGTTTTTT.

The CDR3 region is CASRRTFLSYNEQFF. The CDR3 DNA is TGTGCCAGCAGACGGACTTTTCTCTCCTACAATGAGCAGTTCTTC. The chain recombines TRBV5-4 with TRBJ2-1; a weak D match, TRBD2 (5 bases). The germline V gene has CDR1 SGHNT and CDR2 YYREEE (reference sequence). The CDR3 covers 15 residues. Trimming took off 5 bases at V and 0 bases at J, with 12 bases between the two ends.

This clonotype has more than one count but fewer than ten. The gene calls are TRBV6-5 and TRBJ1-2; TRBD1 is a possible D gene (5 bases). The V gene's germline CDR1 is MNHEY and CDR2 SVGAGI. This CDR3 is 15 amino acids long. Trimming took off 4 bases at V and 3 bases at J, with 15 bases between the two ends. CDR3 protein: CASSFGGTDHYGYTF. The CDR3 coding sequence is TGTGCCAGCAGTTTCGGCGGGACTGATCACTATGGCTACACCTTC.

The rearrangement joins TRBV7-2 to TRBJ2-3; the D call may be TRBD1 or TRBD2 (6 bases each). This CDR3 is 17 amino acids long. V lost 6 bases to trimming and J lost 0 bases, with 19 bases between them. Germline assignment: CDR1 SGHTA and CDR2 FQGNSA. The CDR3 loop reads CASRPRGRGPSTDTQYF. For the CDR3, the DNA is TGTGCCAGCAGACCTCGGGGACGGGGGCCTAGCACAGATACGCAGTATTTT. Filled out from reference TRBV7-2 and TRBJ2-3, the complete variable domain reads GAGVSQSPSNKVTEKGKDVELRCDPISGHTALYWYRQSLGQGLEFLIYFQGNSAPDKSGLPSDRFSAERTGGSVSTLTIQRTQQEDSAVYLCASRPRGRGPSTDTQYFGPGTRLTVL.

The chain is built from TRBV14 and TRBJ2-1, with a possible D match to TRBD1 (9 bases). Germline CDR1 reads SGHDN; CDR2 reads FVKESK. V was clipped by 3 bases and J by 2 bases, with 26 bases between them. This CDR3 spans 20 amino acids. The CDR3 loop reads CASSHGGGDLQGAAYNEQFF. The CDR3 DNA reads TGTGCCAGCAGCCACGGGGGGGGCGACTTACAGGGGGCCGCCTACAATGAGCAGTTCTTC.

This clonotype was counted a single time. The chain recombines TRBV6-1 with TRBJ1-5; 8 bases line up with TRBD1. The germline V gene has CDR1 MNHNS and CDR2 SASEGT. The CDR3 has 16 residues. V lost 3 bases to trimming and J lost 6 bases; unmatched junction nucleotides: 10. CDR3 sequence (DNA): TGTGCCAGCAGTGACCCCGGCCAGGGGGCGAGTCAGCCCCAGCATTTT. Residues: CASSDPGQGASQPQHF.

This clonotype was recorded a few times. The rearrangement uses TRBV20-1 and TRBJ1-2; 9 bases line up with TRBD1. This CDR3 spans 17 amino acids. The trim removed 4 bases at V and 4 bases at J, leaving 16 bases unmatched. Germline V gene data show CDR1 as DFQATT and CDR2 as SNEGSKA (reference sequence). The CDR3 region is CSATLPGQGIATYGYTF. CDR3 in DNA: TGCAGTGCTACCCTACCGGGACAGGGTATCGCAACCTATGGCTACACCTTC.

The rearrangement links TRBV12-3 or TRBV12-4 to TRBJ2-3; 7 nucleotides agree with TRBD2. J was trimmed by 2 bases and V by 4 bases; bases with no gene match: 3. The CDR3 is 14 residues long. CDR3 loop: CASSSRDYTDTQYF. The DNA for the CDR3 is TGTGCCAGCAGTTCCCGGGACTACACAGATACGCAGTATTTT.